This T cell receptor beta chain was captured by sequencing in a study of blood T cell repertoires in COVID-19. At the level of the study: The United States, Italy and Spain supplied acute and convalescent COVID-19 samples. PBMCs, B-cell-depleted T cells, or T cells were the source of the cDNA or gDNA that made up the material.

This CDR3 contains 13 residues. Germline V gene lookup returns CDR1 SEHNR and CDR2 FQNEAQ (reference sequence). Trimming removed 5 bases at V and 2 bases at J, with 9 bases between. Authors' data handling: From reference gene primer amplification, estimates of nucleated cell counts were derived. The method was immunoSEQ multiplex PCR; TCRdb's version includes in-frame clones alone and lacks a portion of them. The D gene and trimming were derived from the DNA, and the V and J assignments and clone size from that table. The data hold about 180,000 clones, with approximately 88% observed a single time. The sequence came from a woman aged 30 to 39 with acute or convalescent COVID-19. Sequencing used peripheral blood. The chain employs TRBV7-9 and TRBJ1-2; D possibly corresponds to TRBD1 (6 bases). The CDR3 region has the DNA TGTGCCAGCAGCCCCGACAGGAACTATGGCTACACCTTC. Amino acid sequence: CASSPDRNYGYTF.